This TCR beta chain came from a study of blood T cell repertoires in COVID-19. Study details: PBMCs, B-cell-depleted T cells, or T cells were the source of the cDNA or gDNA that made up the material.

As handled by the study authors: Amplification with reference gene primers provided the estimates of nucleated cell counts. TCRdb keeps only in-frame clones here, not all; method: immunoSEQ multiplex PCR. The V and J calls and clone size were taken over from that table, and D and trimming were inferred from the DNA. The profile covers some 240,000 clones, with over 75% appearing a single time and around 2.5% taken by the ten largest. With 5 bases removed from V and 3 bases from J, the gap between germline ends came to 10 bases. From germline, CDR1 is SGHTA and CDR2 FQGTGA. This CDR3 comprises 13 residues. It was during active infection that Seattle patients were enrolled and then longitudinally followed.

This TCR derives from a woman in her seventies with COVID-19, enrolled during active disease. The sequenced sample was peripheral blood. V is TRBV7-3 and J is TRBJ1-2; a possible D gene is TRBD1 (5 bases). DNA for the CDR3: TGTGCCAGCAGCCCAGGGACTGACTATGGCTACACCTTC. This translates into CASSPGTDYGYTF.